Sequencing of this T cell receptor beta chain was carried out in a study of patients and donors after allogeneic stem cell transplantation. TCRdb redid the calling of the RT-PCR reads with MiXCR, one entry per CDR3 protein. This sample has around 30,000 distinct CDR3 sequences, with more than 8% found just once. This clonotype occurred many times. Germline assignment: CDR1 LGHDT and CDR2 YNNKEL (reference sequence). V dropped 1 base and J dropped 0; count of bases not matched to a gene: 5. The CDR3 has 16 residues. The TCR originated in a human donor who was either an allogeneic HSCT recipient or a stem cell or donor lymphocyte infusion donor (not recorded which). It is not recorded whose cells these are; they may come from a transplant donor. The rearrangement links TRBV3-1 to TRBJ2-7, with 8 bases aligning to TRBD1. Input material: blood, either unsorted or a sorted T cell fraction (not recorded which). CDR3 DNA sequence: TGTGCCAGCAGCCAAGCACAGGGGGTAGGCTCCTACGAGCAGTACTTC. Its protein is CASSQAQGVGSYEQYF.